The 26 T cell receptor beta chains in this list originate from one sample, sequenced in a study of CXCR3-negative and CXCR3-positive naive CD8 T cells. It was by 5' RACE with UMI labels that the TRB cDNA libraries were prepared. For each CDR3 protein, TCRdb gives one entry from its re-call of the 5' RACE reads, without DNA. The sample has some 39,000 distinct CDR3 sequences. Sequenced input: naive CXCR3- CD8+ T cells from blood. Documented subset: CD45RO-CCR7+CD27+CD95- naive CD8+ T cells lacking CXCR3 (TNR3-). Receptors originate from a human donor in good health. Some clones in this sample may be carry-over from other donors' samples.

The J gene is TRBJ2-1, the V gene TRBV2. The CDR3 sequence is 11 residues long. CDR1 and CDR2 from the germline V gene are SNHLY and FYNNEI. The CDR3 here is CASRADNEQFF. Full variable domain (outside the CDR3, taken from reference TRBV2 and TRBJ2-1): EPEVTQTPSHQVTQMGQEVILRCVPISNHLYFYWYRQILGQKVEFLVSFYNNEISEKSEIFDDQFSVERPDGSNFTLKIRSTKLEDSAMYFCASRADNEQFFGPGTRLTVL.

The chain has TRBV4-3 and TRBJ2-1; TCRdb calls TRBD1, which cannot be checked without DNA. The CDR3 length is 15 residues. The germline V gene encodes CDR1 LGHNA and CDR2 YSLEER. The CDR3 loop reads CASSQEAFKGNEQFF.

The rearrangement uses TRBV4-1 and TRBJ1-1; TCRdb gives TRBD1 as the D gene, but with no DNA this cannot be confirmed. Germline V lookup: CDR1 MGHRA, CDR2 YSYEKL. This CDR3 has 15 amino acids. The CDR3 is CASSPFPTGYDEAFF.

The chain employs TRBV4-2 and TRBJ2-7; absent DNA, TCRdb's TRBD1 call cannot be checked. CDR3 length: 14 residues. The germline V gene has CDR1 LGHNA and CDR2 YNFKEQ. The CDR3 spells CASSPREGADEQYF.

The chain links TRBV7-9 to TRBJ1-2. The CDR3 is 15 residues long. Germline V lookup: CDR1 SEHNR, CDR2 FQNEAQ (reference sequence). CDR3 in amino acids: CASSLGEFENYGYTF.

V usage is TRBV11-2 and J usage is TRBJ2-5. Per germline, CDR1 SGHAT and CDR2 FQNNGV. The CDR3 has 12 residues. CDR3 protein: CASSLGQETQYF.

CDR3 loop: CASSLCVSGEEGQAGHYEQYF. The chain recombines TRBV7-3 with TRBJ2-7; as DNA is missing, the TRBD2 call by TCRdb cannot be tested. Germline CDR1 SGHTA, CDR2 FQGTGA. CDR3 length: 21 residues.

The gene calls are TRBV14 and TRBJ2-5; TCRdb selects TRBD2, and the lack of DNA leaves this call unchecked. Germline loops: CDR1 SGHDN, CDR2 FVKESK. The CDR3 runs 12 residues. CDR3 residues: CASSQGGETQYF.

J is TRBJ2-7 and V is TRBV9; TCRdb outputs TRBD1, but without DNA this stays unchecked. CDR3 length: 15 residues. Germline CDR1 reads SGDLS; CDR2 reads YYNGEE. The CDR3 is CASSVAPTGSYEQYF.

The chain's CDR3 is CSVEIHRGTGELFF. The rearrangement uses TRBV29-1 and TRBJ2-2; TCRdb picks TRBD1, but there is no DNA to check that call. The CDR3 covers 14 residues. Per germline, CDR1 SQVTM and CDR2 ANQGSEA.

This rearrangement joins TRBV7-3 to TRBJ1-1; the D gene TCRdb calls, TRBD1, cannot be checked with no DNA. The CDR3 sequence is 12 residues long. Germline values: CDR1 SGHTA, CDR2 FQGTGA. This CDR3 reads CASSLDRGPAFF.

The chain uses TRBV6-5 and TRBJ2-1; the TCRdb call, TRBD2, lacks DNA for checking. This CDR3 is 14 amino acids long. Per germline, CDR1 MNHEY and CDR2 SVGAGI. The CDR3 loop is CASSWTSGSNEQFF.

The rearrangement uses TRBV29-1 and TRBJ2-1; the D call of TRBD2 rests on TCRdb alone, since no DNA is present to check it. Germline CDR1 and CDR2: SQVTM and ANQGSEA. The length of the CDR3 is 16 residues. CDR3 residues: CSVARSLAALLDEQFF.

The J gene is TRBJ2-3, the V gene TRBV20-1; checking the TCRdb D call of TRBD1 is not possible without DNA. Germline assignment: CDR1 DFQATT and CDR2 SNEGSKA (reference sequence). CDR3 length equals 15 residues. This CDR3 is CSARDSSGATDTQYF.

This chain links TRBV29-1 with TRBJ1-1; the TCRdb call, TRBD1, lacks DNA for checking. Per germline, CDR1 SQVTM and CDR2 ANQGSEA. This CDR3 is 13 amino acids long. CDR3: CSVGETGGTEAFF.

J is TRBJ2-5 and V is TRBV20-1; with no DNA, the TCRdb D assignment of TRBD1 cannot be verified. Germline lookup yields CDR1 DFQATT and CDR2 SNEGSKA (reference sequence). The length of the CDR3 is 14 residues. The CDR3 spells CSARLSGGQETQYF.

The CDR3 reads CASSPGTLLKQYF. V is TRBV12-3 or TRBV12-4 and J is TRBJ2-7; TCRdb names TRBD1, which stays unverified in the absence of DNA. The CDR3 runs to 13 residues.

This chain links TRBV29-1 with TRBJ2-1. The V gene's germline CDR1 is SQVTM and CDR2 ANQGSEA. The CDR3 runs to 14 residues. CDR3 residues: CSVDLLGSYNEQFF.

The chain uses TRBV29-1 and TRBJ2-7; TCRdb calls TRBD2, which cannot be checked without DNA. The germline V gene has CDR1 SQVTM and CDR2 ANQGSEA. This CDR3 spans 14 amino acids. The CDR3: CSVNREGRTCEQYF.

The chain links TRBV7-9 to TRBJ2-4; TCRdb returns TRBD1, unconfirmable since there is no DNA. This CDR3 region has 15 residues. Germline lookup yields CDR1 SEHNR and CDR2 FQNEAQ (reference sequence). CDR3 sequence reads: CASGVEGGTKNIQYF.

The J gene is TRBJ2-2, the V gene TRBV18. Germline CDR1 is KGHSH and CDR2 is LQKENI. The CDR3 extends over 16 amino acids. The CDR3 is CASSPKWGTNTGELFF.

The chain uses TRBV7-9 and TRBJ2-2; TCRdb gives TRBD1 as the D gene, but with no DNA this cannot be confirmed. The germline V gene encodes CDR1 SEHNR and CDR2 FQNEAQ (reference sequence). The CDR3 is 15 amino acids. CDR3 sequence reads: CAVTLGTTNTGELFF.

This chain joins TRBV20-1 and TRBJ2-1; TCRdb's assignment of TRBD2 cannot be checked, as there is no DNA. The CDR3 has 13 residues. Germline V lookup: CDR1 DFQATT, CDR2 SNEGSKA (reference sequence). The CDR3: CSARIAGVNEQFF.

V usage is TRBV5-1 and J usage is TRBJ2-3; without DNA, the TCRdb call of TRBD1 cannot be checked. Per the germline V gene, CDR1 is SGHRS and CDR2 is YFSETQ. CDR3 size: 19 residues. CDR3 loop: CAVVGGQGLPTAFTDTQYF.

The chain couples TRBV6-4 to TRBJ2-3; TCRdb reports TRBD1, a call that lacks DNA to check it against. CDR1 and CDR2 (germline): MRHNA, SNTAGT. The CDR3 length is 13 residues. This chain's CDR3 is CASSLFPGDTQYF.

CDR3: CASSPLSARSGEQYF. This sequence joins TRBV28 and TRBJ2-7; TCRdb selects TRBD1, and the lack of DNA leaves this call unchecked. The germline V gene encodes CDR1 MDHEN and CDR2 SYDVKM. CDR3 size: 15 residues.